The rows below give T cell receptor beta chains drawn from one sample of a study of T cell responses to AZD1222 COVID-19 vaccine. Measured with immunoSEQ multiplex PCR; TCRdb has only the in-frame clones, and not every one. The sample carries about 130,000 clones, roughly 86% recorded once. Sequenced material: peripheral blood, taken on day 0 of AZD1222 vaccination. The receptor set was obtained from an adult in good health. CDR3s include the opening cysteine and the closing phenylalanine or tryptophan. Each record gives: clone size, J gene, D gene, V gene, CDR3 protein, CDR3 DNA. A D gene is named only where the DNA matches it firmly. Clone size appears in some rows only: once, few, many, or a class for an expanded clone.

size: .
J: TRBJ1-1
D: .
V: TRBV5-1
CDR3: CASSWKGGNTEAFF
DNA: TGCGCCAGCAGCTGGAAGGGGGGGAACACTGAAGCTTTCTTT

size: .
J: TRBJ2-5
D: TRBD2
V: TRBV9
CDR3: CASSPSAGGPQETQYF
DNA: TGTGCCAGCAGCCCATCAGCGGGAGGGCCGCAAGAGACCCAGTACTTC

size: .
J: TRBJ2-7
D: TRBD2
V: TRBV11-1
CDR3: CASSSTSGEGYEQYF
DNA: TGTGCCAGCAGCTCGACTAGCGGGGAGGGTTACGAGCAGTACTTC

size: .
J: TRBJ2-5
D: .
V: TRBV6-6
CDR3: CASSTRDRETQYF
DNA: TGTGCCAGCAGTACCCGTGACAGAGAGACCCAGTACTTC

size: .
J: TRBJ2-5
D: TRBD1
V: TRBV9
CDR3: CASSVSRGRETQYF
DNA: TGTGCCAGCAGCGTCTCGAGGGGGCGGGAGACCCAGTACTTC

size: .
J: TRBJ1-5
D: .
V: TRBV7-2
CDR3: CASSLTGVWQRHQPQHF
DNA: TGTGCCAGCAGCTTAACGGGCGTATGGCAGCGGCATCAGCCCCAGCATTTT

size: .
J: TRBJ1-1
D: TRBD1
V: TRBV6-5
CDR3: CASSFTGGSTEAFF
DNA: TGTGCCAGCAGTTTCACAGGGGGCTCCACTGAAGCTTTCTTT

size: few
J: TRBJ2-5
D: .
V: TRBV28
CDR3: CASSPGRQYQETQYF
DNA: TGTGCCAGCAGCCCCGGGCGACAGTACCAAGAGACCCAGTACTTC

size: .
J: TRBJ1-1
D: TRBD1
V: TRBV19
CDR3: CATLGTGGTEAFF
DNA: TGTGCCACCCTTGGGACAGGCGGGACTGAAGCTTTCTTT

size: .
J: TRBJ2-2
D: TRBD2
V: TRBV5-1
CDR3: CASSLEVGRAGDGELFF
DNA: TGCGCCAGCAGCTTGGAGGTCGGGAGGGCCGGCGACGGGGAGCTGTTTTTT

size: .
J: TRBJ1-2
D: .
V: TRBV19
CDR3: CASTGDAFEGYTF
DNA: TGTGCCAGTACTGGAGACGCGTTTGAGGGCTACACCTTC

size: .
J: TRBJ2-1
D: .
V: TRBV5-6
CDR3: CASSGGQSSYNEQFF
DNA: TGTGCCAGCAGCGGCGGACAGAGCTCCTACAATGAGCAGTTCTTC

size: .
J: TRBJ1-6
D: .
V: TRBV6-5
CDR3: CASSYLSAGDSPLHF
DNA: TGTGCCAGCAGTTACTTATCCGCGGGTGATTCACCCCTCCACTTT

size: .
J: TRBJ2-1
D: .
V: TRBV12-3/TRBV12-4
CDR3: CASSFWPTSEQFF
DNA: TGTGCCAGCAGTTTCTGGCCCACTAGTGAGCAGTTCTTC

size: .
J: TRBJ2-7
D: .
V: TRBV3-1/TRBV3-2
CDR3: CASSQGNHYYEQYF
DNA: TGTGCCAGCAGCCAAGGCAACCACTACTACGAGCAGTACTTC

size: .
J: TRBJ2-7
D: .
V: TRBV2
CDR3: CASRTQVSYEQYF
DNA: TGTGCCAGCAGAACACAGGTTTCCTACGAGCAGTACTTC

size: .
J: TRBJ2-7
D: .
V: TRBV12-3/TRBV12-4
CDR3: CASSSGSPFEQYF
DNA: TGTGCCAGCAGTTCCGGGTCTCCCTTTGAGCAGTACTTC

size: .
J: TRBJ2-3
D: TRBD2
V: TRBV27
CDR3: CASSPISSGSPDTQYF
DNA: TGTGCCAGCAGTCCAATTTCTAGCGGGAGCCCAGATACGCAGTATTTT

size: few
J: TRBJ1-1
D: .
V: TRBV28
CDR3: CASSPVVGEAFF
DNA: TGTGCCAGCAGTCCTGTTGTGGGTGAAGCTTTCTTT

size: .
J: TRBJ2-5
D: .
V: TRBV7-9
CDR3: CASSLGLQGRETQYF
DNA: TGTGCCAGCAGCTTAGGACTACAGGGAAGGGAGACCCAGTACTTC

size: once
J: TRBJ2-6
D: .
V: TRBV5-5
CDR3: CASSKDWISSGANVLTF
DNA: TGTGCCAGCAGCAAGGACTGGATTAGCTCTGGGGCCAACGTCCTGACTTTC

size: few
J: TRBJ2-2
D: TRBD1
V: TRBV10-3
CDR3: CAIEQGAEQNTGELFF
DNA: TGTGCCATCGAACAGGGGGCCGAACAGAACACCGGGGAGCTGTTTTTT

size: .
J: TRBJ2-5
D: .
V: TRBV25-1
CDR3: CASSEGPGIQETQYF
DNA: TGTGCCAGCAGTGAAGGGCCAGGAATTCAAGAGACCCAGTACTTC

size: .
J: TRBJ2-5
D: TRBD1
V: TRBV2
CDR3: CASSDGTGHGQETQYF
DNA: TGTGCCAGCAGTGATGGGACAGGCCACGGTCAAGAGACCCAGTACTTC

size: .
J: TRBJ1-3
D: TRBD1
V: TRBV5-1
CDR3: CASSRSGTGPQVAGNTIYF
DNA: TGCGCCAGCAGCCGTTCCGGGACAGGGCCTCAAGTGGCTGGAAACACCATATATTTT

size: .
J: TRBJ2-2
D: TRBD2
V: TRBV6-4
CDR3: CASSPGTSDTGELFF
DNA: TGTGCCAGCAGCCCCGGGACTAGCGACACCGGGGAGCTGTTTTTT

size: once
J: TRBJ1-3
D: .
V: TRBV5-4
CDR3: CASSLVGGGGRNTIYF
DNA: TGTGCCAGCAGCTTGGTCGGCGGCGGGGGTAGAAACACCATATATTTT

size: .
J: TRBJ2-5
D: .
V: TRBV5-1
CDR3: CASSLAVSQETQYF
DNA: TGCGCCAGCAGCTTGGCGGTTTCTCAAGAGACCCAGTACTTC

size: .
J: TRBJ2-1
D: .
V: TRBV19
CDR3: CASARLENYNEQFF
DNA: TGTGCCAGTGCCCGACTGGAGAACTACAATGAGCAGTTCTTC

size: .
J: TRBJ2-2
D: .
V: TRBV6-5
CDR3: CASSYSLTGGSGELFF
DNA: TGTGCCAGCAGTTATTCCCTAACAGGCGGGTCCGGGGAGCTGTTTTTT

size: .
J: TRBJ1-5
D: .
V: TRBV6-5
CDR3: CASSIHSNNQPQHF
DNA: TGTGCCAGCAGTATACATTCTAACAATCAGCCCCAGCATTTT

size: .
J: TRBJ1-1
D: .
V: TRBV19
CDR3: CASSRHEEHSEAFF
DNA: TGTGCCAGTAGTAGGCACGAAGAACATTCTGAAGCTTTCTTT

size: .
J: TRBJ1-2
D: .
V: TRBV27
CDR3: CASSSYWGVDGYTF
DNA: TGTGCCAGCAGTTCCTATTGGGGGGTGGATGGCTACACCTTC

size: once
J: TRBJ2-3
D: TRBD2
V: TRBV18
CDR3: CASSPPSSGGSTDTQYF
DNA: TGTGCCAGCTCACCGCCCTCTAGCGGGGGGAGCACAGATACGCAGTATTTT

size: .
J: TRBJ2-5
D: .
V: TRBV6-5
CDR3: CASMAIPDRKTQYF
DNA: TGTGCCAGCATGGCGATACCGGACAGAAAGACCCAGTACTTC

size: .
J: TRBJ2-1
D: TRBD2
V: TRBV6-1
CDR3: CASSEPGTSGRYNEQFF
DNA: TGTGCCAGCAGTGAACCGGGGACTAGCGGGAGGTACAATGAGCAGTTCTTC

size: .
J: TRBJ1-6
D: .
V: TRBV3-1/TRBV3-2
CDR3: CASSHIASPLHF
DNA: TGTGCCAGCAGCCACATTGCTTCACCCCTCCACTTT

size: .
J: TRBJ1-2
D: TRBD1
V: TRBV9
CDR3: CASSVDGGQGRNGYTF
DNA: TGTGCCAGCAGCGTAGATGGGGGACAGGGCAGGAATGGCTACACCTTC

size: .
J: TRBJ1-1
D: TRBD1
V: TRBV10-3
CDR3: CAISEPGQPGSAGAFF
DNA: TGTGCCATCAGTGAGCCGGGACAGCCAGGGAGCGCGGGAGCTTTCTTT

size: .
J: TRBJ2-7
D: TRBD2
V: TRBV28
CDR3: CASSYTIAGSSYEQYF
DNA: TGTGCCAGCAGCTATACAATAGCGGGGAGCTCCTACGAGCAGTACTTC

size: .
J: TRBJ1-3
D: .
V: TRBV9
CDR3: CASSPGALSGNTIYF
DNA: TGTGCCAGCAGCCCAGGTGCGCTCTCTGGAAACACCATATATTTT

size: once
J: TRBJ2-2
D: .
V: TRBV27
CDR3: CASSSQDSPNTGELFF
DNA: TGTGCCAGCAGTTCACAGGACAGTCCGAACACCGGGGAGCTGTTTTTT

size: .
J: TRBJ1-2
D: .
V: TRBV5-4
CDR3: CASSLAIGRANYGYTF
DNA: TGTGCCAGCAGCTTGGCCATAGGGAGAGCTAACTATGGCTACACCTTC